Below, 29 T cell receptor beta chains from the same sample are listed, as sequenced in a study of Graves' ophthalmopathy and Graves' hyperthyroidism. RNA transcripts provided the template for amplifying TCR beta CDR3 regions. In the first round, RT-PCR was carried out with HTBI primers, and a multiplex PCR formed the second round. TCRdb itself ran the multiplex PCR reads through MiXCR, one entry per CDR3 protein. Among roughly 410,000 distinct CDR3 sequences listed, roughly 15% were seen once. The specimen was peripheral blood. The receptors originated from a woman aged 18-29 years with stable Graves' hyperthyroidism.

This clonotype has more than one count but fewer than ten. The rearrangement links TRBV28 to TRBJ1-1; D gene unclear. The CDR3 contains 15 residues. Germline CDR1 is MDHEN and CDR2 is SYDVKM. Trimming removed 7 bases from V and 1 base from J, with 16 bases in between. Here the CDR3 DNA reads TGTGCCAGCACCTTAACGTCAGAATCGAACACTGAAGCTTTCTTT. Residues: CASTLTSESNTEAFF.

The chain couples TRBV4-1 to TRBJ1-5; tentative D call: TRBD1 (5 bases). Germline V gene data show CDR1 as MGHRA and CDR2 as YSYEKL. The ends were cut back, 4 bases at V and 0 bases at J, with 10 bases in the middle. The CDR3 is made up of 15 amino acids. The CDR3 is CASSLSRVSNQPQHF. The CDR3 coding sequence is TGCGCCAGCAGCCTTTCCAGGGTTAGCAATCAGCCCCAGCATTTT.

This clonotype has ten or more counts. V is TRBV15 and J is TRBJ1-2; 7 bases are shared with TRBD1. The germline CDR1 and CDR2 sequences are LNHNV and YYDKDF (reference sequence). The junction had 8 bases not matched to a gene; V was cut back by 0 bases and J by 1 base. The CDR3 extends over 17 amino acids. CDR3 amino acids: CATSRDPLGQLNYGYTF. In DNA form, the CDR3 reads TGTGCCACCAGCAGAGACCCGTTGGGACAGCTTAACTATGGCTACACCTTC.

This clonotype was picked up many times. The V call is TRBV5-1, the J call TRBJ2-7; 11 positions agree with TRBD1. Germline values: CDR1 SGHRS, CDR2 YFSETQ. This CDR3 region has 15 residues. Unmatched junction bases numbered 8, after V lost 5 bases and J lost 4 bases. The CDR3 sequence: CASRFNGQGAYEQYF. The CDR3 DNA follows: TGCGCCAGCAGATTTAACGGACAGGGGGCGTACGAGCAGTACTTC.

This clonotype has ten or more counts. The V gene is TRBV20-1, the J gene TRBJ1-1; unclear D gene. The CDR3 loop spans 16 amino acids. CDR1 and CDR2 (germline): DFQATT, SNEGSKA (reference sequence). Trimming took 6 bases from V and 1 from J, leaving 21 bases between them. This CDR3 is CSAGPGHGLSNTEAFF. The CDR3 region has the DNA TGCAGTGCCGGGCCAGGCCACGGCCTTTCGAACACTGAAGCTTTCTTT.

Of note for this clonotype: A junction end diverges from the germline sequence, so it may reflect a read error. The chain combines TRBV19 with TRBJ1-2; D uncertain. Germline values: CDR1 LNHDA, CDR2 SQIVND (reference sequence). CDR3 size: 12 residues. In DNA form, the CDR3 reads TGTGCCAGTAGTGCAAGAATCTATGGCTACGCCTTC. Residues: CASSARIYGYAF.

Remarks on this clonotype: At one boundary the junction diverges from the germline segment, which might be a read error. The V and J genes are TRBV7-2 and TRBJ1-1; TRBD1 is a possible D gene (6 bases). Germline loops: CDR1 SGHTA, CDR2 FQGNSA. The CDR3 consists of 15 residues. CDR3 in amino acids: CASSLARGGGTEAVF. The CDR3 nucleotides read TGTGCCAGCAGCTTAGCGCGGGGAGGGGGGACTGAAGCTGTCTTT.

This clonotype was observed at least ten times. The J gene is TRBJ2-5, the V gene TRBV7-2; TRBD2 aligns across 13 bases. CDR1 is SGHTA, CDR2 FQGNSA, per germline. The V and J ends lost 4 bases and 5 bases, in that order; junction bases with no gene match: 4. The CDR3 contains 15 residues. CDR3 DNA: TGTGCCAGCAGCTCCACTAGCGGGGGGGGGGAGACCCAGTACTTC. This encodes CASSSTSGGGETQYF.

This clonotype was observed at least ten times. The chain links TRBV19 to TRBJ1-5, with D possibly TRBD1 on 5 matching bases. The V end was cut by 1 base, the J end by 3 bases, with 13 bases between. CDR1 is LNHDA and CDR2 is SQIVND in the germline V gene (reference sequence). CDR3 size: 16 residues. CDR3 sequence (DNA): TGTGCCAGTAGTATAGTGGGGGACGGATCCAATCAGCCCCAGCATTTT. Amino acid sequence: CASSIVGDGSNQPQHF.

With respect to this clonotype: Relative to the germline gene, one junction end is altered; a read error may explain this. The chain's CDR3 is CANSTRARTQYF. CDR3 DNA: TGTGCCAACAGTACCCGAGCAAGGACCCAGTACTTC. This chain uses TRBV10-3 with TRBJ2-5, with D unclear. The CDR3 has 12 residues. Germline V CDR1 and CDR2: ENHRY, SYGVKD.

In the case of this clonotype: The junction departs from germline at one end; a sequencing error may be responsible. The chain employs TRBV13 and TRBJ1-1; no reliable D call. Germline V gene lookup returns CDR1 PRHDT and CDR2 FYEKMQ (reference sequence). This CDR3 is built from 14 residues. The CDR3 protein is CASSERVRHTDAFF. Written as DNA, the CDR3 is TGTGCCAGCAGCGAGCGGGTCAGACACACTGATGCTTTCTTT.

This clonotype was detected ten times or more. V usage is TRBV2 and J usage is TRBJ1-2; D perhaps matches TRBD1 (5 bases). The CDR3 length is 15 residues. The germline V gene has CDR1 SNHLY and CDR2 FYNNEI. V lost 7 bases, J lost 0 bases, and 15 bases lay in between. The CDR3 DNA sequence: TGTGCCAGCACAAGGGACGGAAGATCTAACTATGGCTACACCTTC. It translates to CASTRDGRSNYGYTF.

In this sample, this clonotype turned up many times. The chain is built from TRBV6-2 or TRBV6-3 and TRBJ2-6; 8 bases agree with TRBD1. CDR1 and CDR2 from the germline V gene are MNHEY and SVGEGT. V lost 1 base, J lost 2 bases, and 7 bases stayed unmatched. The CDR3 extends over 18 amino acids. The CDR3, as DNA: TGTGCCAGCAGTTACTATTCAGGGGGCTGGGCTGGGGCCAACGTCCTGACTTTC. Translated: CASSYYSGGWAGANVLTF.

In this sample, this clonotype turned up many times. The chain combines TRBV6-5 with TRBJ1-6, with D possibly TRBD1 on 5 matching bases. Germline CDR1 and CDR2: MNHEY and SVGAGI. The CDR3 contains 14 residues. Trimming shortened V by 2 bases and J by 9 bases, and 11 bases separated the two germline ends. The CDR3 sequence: CASSYRQGPSPLHF. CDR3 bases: TGTGCCAGCAGTTACCGGCAGGGTCCTTCACCCCTCCACTTT.

The CDR3 here is CASTLTGPPGNQPQHF. CDR3 in DNA: TGTGCCAGCACCCTAACAGGCCCCCCAGGCAATCAGCCCCAGCATTTT. The chain is built from TRBV27 and TRBJ1-5; tentatively, D is TRBD1 (5 bases). The V end lost 7 bases, the J end lost 2 bases, and 18 bases lay between the germline ends. This CDR3 has 16 amino acids. Germline-derived CDR1 and CDR2 are MNHEY and SMNVEV (reference sequence).

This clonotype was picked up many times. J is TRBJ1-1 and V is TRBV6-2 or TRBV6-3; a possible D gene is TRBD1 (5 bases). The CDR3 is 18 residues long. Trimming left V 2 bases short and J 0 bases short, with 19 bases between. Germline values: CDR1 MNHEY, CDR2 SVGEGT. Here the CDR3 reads CASSYTTLQGFVNTEAFF. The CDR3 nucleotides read TGTGCCAGCAGTTACACTACCCTTCAGGGTTTTGTGAACACTGAAGCTTTCTTT.

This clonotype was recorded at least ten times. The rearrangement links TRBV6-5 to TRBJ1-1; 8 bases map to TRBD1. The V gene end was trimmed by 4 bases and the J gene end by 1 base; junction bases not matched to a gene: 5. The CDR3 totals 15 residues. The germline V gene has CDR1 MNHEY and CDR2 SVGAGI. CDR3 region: CASSSPGTGNTEAFF. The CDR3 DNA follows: TGTGCCAGCAGTTCTCCCGGGACAGGGAACACTGAAGCTTTCTTT.

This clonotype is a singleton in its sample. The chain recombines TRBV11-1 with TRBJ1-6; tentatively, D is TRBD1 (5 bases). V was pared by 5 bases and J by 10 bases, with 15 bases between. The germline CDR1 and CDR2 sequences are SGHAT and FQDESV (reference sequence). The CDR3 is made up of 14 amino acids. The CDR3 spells CASSPGGFNSPLHF. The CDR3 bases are TGTGCCAGCAGCCCGGGGGGGTTTAACTCACCCCTCCACTTT.

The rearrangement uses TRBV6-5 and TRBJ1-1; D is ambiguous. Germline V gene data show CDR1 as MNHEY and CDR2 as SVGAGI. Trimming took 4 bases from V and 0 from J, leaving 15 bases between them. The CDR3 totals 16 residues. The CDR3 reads CASSSIRTVMNTEAFF. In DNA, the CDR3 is TGTGCCAGCAGTTCCATCCGGACGGTCATGAACACTGAAGCTTTCTTT.

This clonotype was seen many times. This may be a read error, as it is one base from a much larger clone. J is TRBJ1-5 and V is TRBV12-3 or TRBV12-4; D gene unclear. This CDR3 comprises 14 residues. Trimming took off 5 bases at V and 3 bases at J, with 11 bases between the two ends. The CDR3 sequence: CASSLRTANQPQHF. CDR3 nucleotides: TGTGCCAGCAGTCTGAGGACGGCCAATCAGCCCCAGCATTTT.

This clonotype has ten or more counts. In DNA, the CDR3 is TGTGCCAGCAGCTTCCGGCCAGGGAAGGACGGCTACACCTTC. The encoded protein is CASSFRPGKDGYTF. V is TRBV7-9 and J is TRBJ1-2; perhaps TRBD1 as D (5 bases). Trimming shortened V by 3 bases and J by 8 bases, and 16 bases separated the two germline ends. From germline, CDR1 is SEHNR and CDR2 FQNEAQ (reference sequence). The CDR3 is made up of 14 amino acids.

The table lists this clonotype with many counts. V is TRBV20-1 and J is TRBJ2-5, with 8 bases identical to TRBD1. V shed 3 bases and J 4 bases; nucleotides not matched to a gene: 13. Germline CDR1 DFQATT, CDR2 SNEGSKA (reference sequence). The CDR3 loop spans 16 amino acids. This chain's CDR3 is CSARTTVGRGRETQYF. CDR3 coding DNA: TGCAGTGCTAGGACGACGGTGGGCAGGGGGCGAGAGACCCAGTACTTC.

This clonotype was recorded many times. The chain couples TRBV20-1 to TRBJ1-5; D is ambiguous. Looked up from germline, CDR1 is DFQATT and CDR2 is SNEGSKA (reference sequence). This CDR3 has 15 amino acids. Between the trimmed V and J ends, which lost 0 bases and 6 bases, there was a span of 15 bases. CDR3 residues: CSARDGEGRSQPQHF. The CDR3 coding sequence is TGCAGTGCTAGAGATGGGGAAGGTCGCAGTCAGCCCCAGCATTTT.

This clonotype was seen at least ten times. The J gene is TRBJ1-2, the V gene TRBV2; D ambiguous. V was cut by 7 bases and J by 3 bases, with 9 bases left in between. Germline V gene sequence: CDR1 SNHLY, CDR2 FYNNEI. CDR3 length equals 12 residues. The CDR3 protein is CASNKQYYGYTF. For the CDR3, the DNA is TGTGCCAGCAACAAACAGTACTATGGCTACACCTTC.

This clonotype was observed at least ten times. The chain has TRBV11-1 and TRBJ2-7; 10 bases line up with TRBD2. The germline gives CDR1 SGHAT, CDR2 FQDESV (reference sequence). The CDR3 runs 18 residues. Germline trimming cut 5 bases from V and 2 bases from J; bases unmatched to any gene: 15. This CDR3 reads CASSRPRPLAGQTYEQYF. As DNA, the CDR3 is TGTGCCAGCAGCCGCCCGCGGCCACTAGCGGGGCAAACCTACGAGCAGTACTTC.

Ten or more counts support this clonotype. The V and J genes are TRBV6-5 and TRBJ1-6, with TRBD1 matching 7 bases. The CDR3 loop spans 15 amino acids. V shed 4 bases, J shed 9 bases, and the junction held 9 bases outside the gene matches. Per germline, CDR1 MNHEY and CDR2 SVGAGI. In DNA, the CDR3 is TGTGCCAGCAGTTCCACAGGGGTTGAATCTTCACCCCTCCACTTT. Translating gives CASSSTGVESSPLHF.

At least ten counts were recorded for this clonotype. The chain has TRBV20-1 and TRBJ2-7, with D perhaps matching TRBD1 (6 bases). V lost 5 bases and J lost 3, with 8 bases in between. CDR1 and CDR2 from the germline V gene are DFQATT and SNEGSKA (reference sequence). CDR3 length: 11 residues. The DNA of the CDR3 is TGCAGTGCTGGGACAAACTACGAGCAGTACTTC. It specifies CSAGTNYEQYF.

CDR3 amino acids: CASSPMGTGGFQPQHF. In nucleotides, the CDR3 is TGTGCCAGCAGCCCCATGGGGACAGGGGGCTTTCAGCCCCAGCATTTT. The genes are TRBV5-5 and TRBJ1-5; 12 bases agree with TRBD1. The V gene's germline CDR1 is SGHKS and CDR2 YYEKEE (reference sequence). V gave up 4 bases and J gave up 6 bases; unmatched junction bases: 8. The CDR3 has 16 amino acids.

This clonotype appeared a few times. In DNA form, the CDR3 reads TGTGCCAGCAGCGCACCGATAAGGGACCCACGCCGCGGGGAGCTGTTTTTT. As protein: CASSAPIRDPRRGELFF. The chain carries TRBV2 and TRBJ2-2; perhaps D is TRBD1 or TRBD2 (5 bases each). V was shortened by 6 bases and J by 7 bases, with 24 bases between the two germline ends. The length of the CDR3 is 17 residues. The germline V gene has CDR1 SNHLY and CDR2 FYNNEI.